These 4 T cell receptor beta chains were all obtained from the same sample, sequenced in a study of OX40 agonist ivuxolimab in advanced cancers. The repertoire was sequenced with immunoSEQ multiplex PCR; TCRdb's copy has only in-frame clones and lacks some. This sample has roughly 80,000 clones, with about 82% found just once. The sample here was CD4+ or CD8+ T cells sorted from blood, taken in a trial of the OX40 agonist ivuxolimab. Every receptor here comes from an adult with an advanced solid tumor such as melanoma, head and neck, liver or kidney cancer.

V is TRBV7-9 and J is TRBJ1-6; D remains unclear. V was trimmed by 3 bases and J by 13 bases, leaving 7 bases between them. This CDR3 comprises 11 residues. In germline, CDR1 is SEHNR, CDR2 FQNEAQ (reference sequence). The CDR3 here is CASSFGRPLHF. In DNA form, the CDR3 reads TGTGCCAGCAGCTTCGGCAGGCCCCTCCACTTT.

The J gene is TRBJ2-2, the V gene TRBV6-5; D not resolved. This CDR3 region has 13 residues. Trimming took 4 bases from V and 1 from J, leaving 4 bases between them. The V gene's germline CDR1 is MNHEY and CDR2 SVGAGI. This CDR3 reads CASSWRNTGELFF. The CDR3 nucleotides read TGTGCCAGCAGTTGGAGGAACACCGGGGAGCTGTTTTTT.

This clone has more than one count but fewer than ten. The V call is TRBV29-1, the J call TRBJ1-1; 9 nucleotides agree with TRBD1. The CDR3 is 13 amino acids. V was pared by 6 bases and J by 4 bases, with 6 bases of the junction left unmatched. Germline V CDR1 and CDR2: SQVTM, ANQGSEA. As DNA, the CDR3 is TGCAGCGTACAGGGACAGGGAGGCACTGAAGCTTTCTTT. It encodes CSVQGQGGTEAFF.

This rearrangement joins TRBV11-2 to TRBJ1-1, with a weak D call TRBD1 (5 bases). Between the trimmed V and J ends, which lost 0 bases and 9 bases, there was a span of 14 bases. The V gene's germline CDR1 is SGHAT and CDR2 FQNNGV. The length of the CDR3 is 14 residues. The CDR3 bases are TGTGCCAGCAGCTTAGATATCGGGGGAGTAAAAGCTTTCTTT. Translated, it gives CASSLDIGGVKAFF.